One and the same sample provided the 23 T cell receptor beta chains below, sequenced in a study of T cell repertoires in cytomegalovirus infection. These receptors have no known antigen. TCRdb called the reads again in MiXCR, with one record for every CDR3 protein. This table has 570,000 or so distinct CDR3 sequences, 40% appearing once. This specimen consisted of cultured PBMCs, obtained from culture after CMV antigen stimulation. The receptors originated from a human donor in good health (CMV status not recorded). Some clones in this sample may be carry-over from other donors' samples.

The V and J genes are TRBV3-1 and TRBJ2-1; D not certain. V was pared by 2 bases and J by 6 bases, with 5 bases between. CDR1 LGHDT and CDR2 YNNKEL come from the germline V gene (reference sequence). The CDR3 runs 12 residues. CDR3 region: CASSQWLNEQFF. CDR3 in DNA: TGTGCCAGCAGCCAATGGCTCAATGAGCAGTTCTTC.

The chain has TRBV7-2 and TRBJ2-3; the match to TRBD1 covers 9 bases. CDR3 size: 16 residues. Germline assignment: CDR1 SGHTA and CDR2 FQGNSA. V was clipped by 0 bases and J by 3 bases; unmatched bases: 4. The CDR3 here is CASSLAQGARTDTQYF. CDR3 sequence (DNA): TGTGCCAGCAGCTTAGCACAGGGGGCGAGGACAGATACGCAGTATTTT.

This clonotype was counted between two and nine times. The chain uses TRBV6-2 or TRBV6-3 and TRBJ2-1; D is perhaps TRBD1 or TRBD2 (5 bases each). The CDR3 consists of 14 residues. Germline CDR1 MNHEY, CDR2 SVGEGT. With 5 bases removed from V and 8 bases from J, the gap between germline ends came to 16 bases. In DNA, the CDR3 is TGTGCCAGCAGTATACCGGGACGGAGTTATGAGCAGTTCTTC. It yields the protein CASSIPGRSYEQFF.

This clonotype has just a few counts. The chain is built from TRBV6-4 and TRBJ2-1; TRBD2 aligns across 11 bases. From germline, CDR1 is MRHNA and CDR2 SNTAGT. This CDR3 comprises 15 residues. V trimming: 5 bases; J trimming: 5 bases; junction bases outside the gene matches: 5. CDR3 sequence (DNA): TGTGCCAGCAGTCAGGGGACTAGCGGCCACAATGAGCAGTTCTTC. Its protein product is CASSQGTSGHNEQFF.

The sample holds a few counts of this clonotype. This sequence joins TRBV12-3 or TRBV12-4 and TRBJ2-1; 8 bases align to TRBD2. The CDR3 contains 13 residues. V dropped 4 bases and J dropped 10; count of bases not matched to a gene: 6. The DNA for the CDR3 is TGTGCCAGCAGTTCAGCCCGGGAGGGGGAGCAGTTCTTC. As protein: CASSSAREGEQFF.

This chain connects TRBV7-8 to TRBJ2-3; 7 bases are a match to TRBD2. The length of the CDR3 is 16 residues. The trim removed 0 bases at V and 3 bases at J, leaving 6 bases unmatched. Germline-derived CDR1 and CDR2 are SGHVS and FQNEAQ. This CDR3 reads CASSLAVLAETDTQYF. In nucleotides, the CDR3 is TGTGCCAGCAGCTTAGCCGTGCTAGCGGAAACAGATACGCAGTATTTT. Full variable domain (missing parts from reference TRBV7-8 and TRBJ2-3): GAGVSQSPRYKVAKRGQDVALRCDPISGHVSLFWYQQALGQGPEFLTYFQNEAQLDKSGLPSDRFFAERPEGSVSTLKIQRTQQEDSAVYLCASSLAVLAETDTQYFGPGTRLTVL.

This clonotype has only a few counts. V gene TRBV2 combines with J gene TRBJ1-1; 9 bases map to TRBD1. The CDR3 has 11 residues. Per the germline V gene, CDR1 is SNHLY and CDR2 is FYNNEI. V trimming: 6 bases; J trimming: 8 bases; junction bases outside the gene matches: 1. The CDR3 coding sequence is TGTGCCAGCAGGGACAGGGGAGAAGCTTTCTTT. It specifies CASRDRGEAFF.

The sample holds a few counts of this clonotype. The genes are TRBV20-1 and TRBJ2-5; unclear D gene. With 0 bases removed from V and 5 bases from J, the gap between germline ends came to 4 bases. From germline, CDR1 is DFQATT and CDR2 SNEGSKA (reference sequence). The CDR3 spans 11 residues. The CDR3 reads CSARDLETQYF. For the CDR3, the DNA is TGCAGTGCTAGAGATCTGGAGACCCAGTACTTC.

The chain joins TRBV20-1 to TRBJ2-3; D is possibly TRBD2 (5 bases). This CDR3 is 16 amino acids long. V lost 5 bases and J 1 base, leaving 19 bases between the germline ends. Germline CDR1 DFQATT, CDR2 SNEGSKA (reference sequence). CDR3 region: CSAPRSDYIGTDTQYF. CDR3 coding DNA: TGCAGTGCTCCCCGATCTGACTACATAGGCACAGATACGCAGTATTTT.

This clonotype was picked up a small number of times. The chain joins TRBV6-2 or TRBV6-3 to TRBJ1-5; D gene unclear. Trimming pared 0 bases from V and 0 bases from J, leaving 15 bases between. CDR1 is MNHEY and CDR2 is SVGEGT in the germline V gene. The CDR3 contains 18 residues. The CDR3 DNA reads TGTGCCAGCAGTTACTCGAGGGTGAAGGCTTATAGCAATCAGCCCCAGCATTTT. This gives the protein CASSYSRVKAYSNQPQHF.

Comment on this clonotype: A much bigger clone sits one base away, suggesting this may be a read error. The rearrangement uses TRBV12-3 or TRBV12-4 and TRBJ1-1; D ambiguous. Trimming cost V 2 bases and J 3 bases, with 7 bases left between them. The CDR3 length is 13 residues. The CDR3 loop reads CASSLNLDTEAFF. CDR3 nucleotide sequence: TGTGCCAGCAGTTTAAATCTGGACACTGAAGCTTTCTTT.

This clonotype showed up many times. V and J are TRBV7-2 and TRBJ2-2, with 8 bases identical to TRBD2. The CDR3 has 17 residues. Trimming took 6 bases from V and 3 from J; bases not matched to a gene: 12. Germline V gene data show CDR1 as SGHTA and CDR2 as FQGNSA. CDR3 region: CASRPSGFAGDTGELFF. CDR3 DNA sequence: TGTGCCAGCAGGCCTAGCGGGTTCGCCGGTGACACCGGGGAGCTGTTTTTT.

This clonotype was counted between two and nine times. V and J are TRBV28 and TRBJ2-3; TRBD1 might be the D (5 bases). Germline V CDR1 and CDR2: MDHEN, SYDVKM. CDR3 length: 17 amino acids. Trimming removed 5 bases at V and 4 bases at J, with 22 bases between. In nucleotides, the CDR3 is TGTGCCAGCAGTCAGAACTGGGCCAGGGTAATATCAGATACGCAGTATTTT. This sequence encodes CASSQNWARVISDTQYF.

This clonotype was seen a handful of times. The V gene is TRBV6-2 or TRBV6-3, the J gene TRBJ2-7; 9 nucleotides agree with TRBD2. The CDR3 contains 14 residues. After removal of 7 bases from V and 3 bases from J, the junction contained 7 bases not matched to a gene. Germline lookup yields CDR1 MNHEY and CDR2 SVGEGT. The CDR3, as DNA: TGTGCCAGCAATATAGCGGGAGATAGCTACGAGCAGTACTTC. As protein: CASNIAGDSYEQYF.

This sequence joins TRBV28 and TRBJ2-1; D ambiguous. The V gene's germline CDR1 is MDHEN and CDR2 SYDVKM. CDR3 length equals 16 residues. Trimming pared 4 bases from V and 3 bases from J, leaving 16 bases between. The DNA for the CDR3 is TGTGCCAGCAGTTCGTTAGACTCAACCTTCTACAATGAGCAGTTCTTC. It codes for CASSSLDSTFYNEQFF.

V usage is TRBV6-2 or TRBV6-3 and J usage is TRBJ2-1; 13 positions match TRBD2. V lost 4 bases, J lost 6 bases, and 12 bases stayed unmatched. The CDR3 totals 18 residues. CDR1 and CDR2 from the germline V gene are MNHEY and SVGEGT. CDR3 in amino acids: CASSSDDLGTSGINEQFF. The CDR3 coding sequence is TGTGCCAGCAGTTCAGATGACCTGGGGACTAGCGGGATCAATGAGCAGTTCTTC.

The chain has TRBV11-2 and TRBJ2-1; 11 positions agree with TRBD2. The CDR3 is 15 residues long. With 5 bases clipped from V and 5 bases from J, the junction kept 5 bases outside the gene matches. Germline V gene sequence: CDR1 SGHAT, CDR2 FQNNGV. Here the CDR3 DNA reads TGTGCCAGCAGCATTGGGACTAGCGGCCACAATGAGCAGTTCTTC. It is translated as CASSIGTSGHNEQFF.

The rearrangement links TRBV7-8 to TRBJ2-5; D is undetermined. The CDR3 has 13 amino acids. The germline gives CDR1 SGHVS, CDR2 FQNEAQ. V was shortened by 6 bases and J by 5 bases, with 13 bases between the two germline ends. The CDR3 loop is CASSNDLHETQYF. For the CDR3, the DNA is TGTGCCAGCAGTAACGACCTGCACGAGACCCAGTACTTC.

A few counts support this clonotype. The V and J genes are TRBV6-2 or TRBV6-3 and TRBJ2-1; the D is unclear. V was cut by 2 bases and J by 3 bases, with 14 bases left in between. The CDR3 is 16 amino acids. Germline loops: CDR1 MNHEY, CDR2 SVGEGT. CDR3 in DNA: TGTGCCAGCAGTTACACCAGAGGTAAAATCTACAATGAGCAGTTCTTC. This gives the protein CASSYTRGKIYNEQFF.

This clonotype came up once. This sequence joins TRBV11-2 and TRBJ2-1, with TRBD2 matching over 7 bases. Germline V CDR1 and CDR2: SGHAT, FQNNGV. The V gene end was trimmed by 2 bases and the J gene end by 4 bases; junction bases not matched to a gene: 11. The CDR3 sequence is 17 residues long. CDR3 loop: CASSLTSSGKRYNEQFF. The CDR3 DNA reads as TGTGCCAGCAGCTTAACTTCTAGCGGCAAGAGGTACAATGAGCAGTTCTTC.

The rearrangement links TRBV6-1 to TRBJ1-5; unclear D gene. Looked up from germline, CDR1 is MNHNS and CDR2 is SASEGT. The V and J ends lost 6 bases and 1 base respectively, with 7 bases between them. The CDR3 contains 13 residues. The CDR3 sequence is CASRIRSNQPQHF. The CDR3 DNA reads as TGTGCCAGCAGGATTCGGAGCAATCAGCCCCAGCATTTT.

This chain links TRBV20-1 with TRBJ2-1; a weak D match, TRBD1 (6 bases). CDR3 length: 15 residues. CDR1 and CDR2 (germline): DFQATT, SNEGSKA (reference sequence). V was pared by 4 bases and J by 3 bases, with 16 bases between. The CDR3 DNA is TGCAGTGCTACCCACAGGGCCTCTAGCTACAATGAGCAGTTCTTC. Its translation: CSATHRASSYNEQFF.

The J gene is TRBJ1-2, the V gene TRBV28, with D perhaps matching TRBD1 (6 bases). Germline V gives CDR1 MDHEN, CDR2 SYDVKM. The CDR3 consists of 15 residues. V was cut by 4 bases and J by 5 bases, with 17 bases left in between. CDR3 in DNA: TGTGCCAGCAGTTCGGGGGACACGCCAGGGTATGGCTACACCTTC. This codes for CASSSGDTPGYGYTF.